The sequence of this T cell receptor (beta chain) was determined in a study of blood T cells in healthy people across ages (dated by TCRdb to between 2014 and 2017). At the level of the whole study: Template switching captured roughly one uniquely barcoded TCR beta cDNA molecule per two T cells in model experiments. Age-related changes in TCR beta repertoire diversity were measured in the study by deep sequencing normalized with unique cDNA molecular identifiers. Donors were grouped into four age groups: young (average about 15 years), middle-aged (39), aged (around 56) and long-lived (around 80). To avoid experimental bias, donors of different ages were distributed randomly across sequencing lanes. Using the same blood draw, the study looked at two additional independent replicas of 1 million unique cDNA reads for two donors, one aged 18 to 30 and the other aged 80 or older.

Details on this clonotype: Its antigen is still unknown. Base quality data are lacking; no much larger clone is found one base away.

Systemically healthy Caucasian individuals from Russia, 39 in total and aged roughly 6 to 95 years, were included as donors. Around 10 milliliters of peripheral blood were drawn from each donor into EDTA-treated Vacutainer tubes. PBMCs were isolated by Ficoll-Paque density-gradient centrifugation, with at least 7 million obtained per sample. Trizol reagent was used to extract total RNA from the PBMCs, yielding at least 6 micrograms per sample. The percentages of naive CD45RAhigh/CD27high T cells were determined by flow cytometry on a PBMC aliquot from every donor. The library relied on 5' RACE. TCRdb lists the instrument as Illumina HiSeq 2500. The second PCR ran for roughly 7 to 12 cycles and used a J-beta primer mix along with a sample-barcoded 5' primer. Each TCR beta cDNA molecule received a unique molecular identifier from a template-switch 5' adaptor carrying 12 random nucleotides. At least 2.5 million CDR3-containing paired-end reads were obtained from each sample. First-strand cDNA synthesis was performed from all RNA using the Mint cDNA synthesis kit, with priming by a TRBC-specific oligonucleotide. All cDNA was treated with uracil-DNA glycosylase and then went through a first 18-cycle PCR with the universal primers M1SS and BC2_uni_R. As for the authors' bioinformatics: Each sample was normalized by randomly selecting 1 million high-quality reads, each carrying a distinct molecular identifier. Reads with shared molecular identifiers were discarded instead of being binned into consensus sequences. MiTCR, with a Q25 quality threshold and the strictest error-elimination algorithm, was used for CDR3 identification, clonotype clustering and error correction. A nonparametric unseen species model using Euler transformation provided a lower-bound estimate of total TCR beta diversity. The public reads were reprocessed in TCRdb via fastp at Q25 and MiXCR, keeping in-frame beta chains. Rows with one shared CDR3 protein collapse into an entry with the most common genes and DNA. The V and J calls here are based on TCRdb, not the publication. Recorded for this sample are around 800,000 distinct CDR3 sequences; about 42% of them occurred a single time. The top ten hold roughly 18% of the sample.

Study-level results and caveats: Because donor CMV infection status was unknown, age-related changes in expanded clonotypes were potentially confounded. As age increased, observed TCR beta diversity per million T cells dropped in a roughly linear way, and a significant reduction was already evident by age 40. Estimates of total diversity based on one million sequenced T cells were considered lower bounds and underestimates. Compared with the aged group, the long-lived group had more naive CD4+ T cells, fewer expanded clones and increased TCR diversity, suggesting age selection. Since profiling was done on bulk unsorted PBMCs, naive and antigen-experienced compartments could not be conclusively compared. A strong correlation was found between observed TCR beta diversity and the percentage of naive T cells measured by flow cytometry.

V is cut back by 6 bases and J by 5 bases, with 16 bases in the junction unmatched. From a lookup of the germline V gene, CDR1 and CDR2 are MNHNS and SASEGT. Including the terminal cysteine and phenylalanine, the CDR3 comprises 17 residues. Just CDR3 DNA is preserved here, 51 bases in frame from base 1. The V and J segments used are TRBV6-1 and TRBJ1-1; TRBD1 fits 9 bases in the junction. Specimen: blood. The receptor comes from an elderly man in good health. The base sequence is TGTGCCAGCAGCGTTCCGGGACAGGGATATAAGGGAACTGAAGCTTTCTTT. This translates into CASSVPGQGYKGTEAFF.